These T cell receptor beta chains were read from a single sample in a study of T cell responses to AZD1222 COVID-19 vaccine. Measured with immunoSEQ multiplex PCR; TCRdb has only the in-frame clones, and not every one. Of about 92,000 clones in the sample, around 90% were seen once. The source was peripheral blood, collected on day 0 of AZD1222 vaccination. These receptors were taken from an adult in good health. The CDR3 runs from the conserved cysteine through the conserved F or W. D genes are given only for firm matches. Clone size is shown for a subset of rows, as once, few, many or a class of expanded clone.

abundance	v_gene	d_gene	j_gene	CDR3aa	CDR3nt
.	TRBV6-5	.	TRBJ1-5	CASSSHRAQAWPQHF	TGTGCCAGCAGTTCACACCGGGCCCAAGCTTGGCCCCAGCATTTT
.	TRBV7-9	.	TRBJ2-5	CASGGGSQETQYF	TGTGCCAGCGGAGGGGGCAGCCAAGAGACCCAGTACTTC
.	TRBV7-9	.	TRBJ1-2	CASSEQQATGYTF	TGTGCCAGCAGCGAACAGCAAGCCACTGGCTACACCTTC
.	TRBV6-6	.	TRBJ2-7	CASSYSLMGEQYF	TGTGCCAGCAGTTACAGTCTAATGGGAGAGCAGTACTTC
.	TRBV15	.	TRBJ2-1	CATQRLASNEQFF	TGTGCCACCCAACGACTTGCCAGCAATGAGCAGTTCTTC
.	TRBV13	TRBD1	TRBJ1-1	CASSPGQRNTEAFF	TGTGCCAGCAGCCCGGGACAGAGGAACACTGAAGCTTTCTTT
.	TRBV27	TRBD1	TRBJ2-7	CASSVDRKYEQYF	TGTGCCAGCAGTGTGGACAGGAAATACGAGCAGTACTTC
.	TRBV7-2	.	TRBJ2-5	CASSLGSAQETQYF	TGTGCCAGCAGCTTAGGTAGTGCCCAAGAGACCCAGTACTTC
few	TRBV6-2/TRBV6-3	TRBD2	TRBJ2-1	CASSLGLAGAYNEQFF	TGTGCCAGCAGTCTTGGACTAGCGGGAGCCTACAATGAGCAGTTCTTC
.	TRBV7-2	.	TRBJ2-1	CASSFRSASYNEQFF	TGTGCCAGCAGCTTCAGGAGCGCTTCCTACAATGAGCAGTTCTTC
.	TRBV5-1	.	TRBJ2-7	CASSFWTPTYEQYF	TGCGCCAGCAGCTTTTGGACTCCCACCTACGAGCAGTACTTC
once	TRBV28	.	TRBJ2-5	CASSAQGGEYQETQYF	TGTGCCAGCAGTGCCCAGGGCGGGGAGTACCAAGAGACCCAGTACTTC
.	TRBV19	.	TRBJ2-3	CASSPTLRDTQYF	TGTGCCAGTAGTCCCACTCTCCGAGATACGCAGTATTTT
.	TRBV24-1	TRBD1	TRBJ1-2	CATSDPPGTEHYGYTF	TGTGCCACCAGTGACCCGCCTGGGACAGAACACTATGGCTACACCTTC
.	TRBV11-2	TRBD1	TRBJ2-7	CASSLTGVPQQYF	TGTGCCAGCAGCTTAACAGGGGTACCCCAGCAGTACTTC
.	TRBV29-1	.	TRBJ2-7	CSVPQGSNSYEQYF	TGCAGCGTTCCCCAGGGGTCGAACTCCTACGAGCAGTACTTC
few	TRBV7-9	TRBD2	TRBJ2-1	CASFLAGSYNEQFF	TGTGCCAGCTTTCTAGCGGGCTCCTACAATGAGCAGTTCTTC
once	TRBV2	.	TRBJ1-2	CASSDQGDYGYTF	TGTGCCAGCAGTGACCAGGGTGACTATGGCTACACCTTC
.	TRBV27	.	TRBJ2-7	CASSPRFGLGGSFIYF	TGTGCCAGCAGTCCCCGCTTTGGGTTGGGAGGCTCCTTCATTTACTTC
.	TRBV20-1	.	TRBJ2-3	CSASADSSTDTQYF	TGCAGTGCTAGTGCGGATTCTAGCACAGATACGCAGTATTTT
.	TRBV7-8	.	TRBJ1-2	CASSLVWSESGGYTF	TGTGCCAGCAGCTTAGTTTGGAGTGAGAGCGGTGGCTACACCTTC
.	TRBV5-1	TRBD1	TRBJ1-3	CASSPTGAGNTIYF	TGCGCCAGCAGCCCGACAGGGGCTGGAAACACCATATATTTT
.	TRBV19	TRBD2	TRBJ2-2	CASTGLAGPGELFF	TGTGCCAGTACGGGGCTAGCGGGACCCGGGGAGCTGTTTTTT
.	TRBV5-4	.	TRBJ1-3	CASSPGQAFSGNTIYF	TGTGCCAGCAGCCCGGGACAAGCCTTCTCTGGAAACACCATATATTTT